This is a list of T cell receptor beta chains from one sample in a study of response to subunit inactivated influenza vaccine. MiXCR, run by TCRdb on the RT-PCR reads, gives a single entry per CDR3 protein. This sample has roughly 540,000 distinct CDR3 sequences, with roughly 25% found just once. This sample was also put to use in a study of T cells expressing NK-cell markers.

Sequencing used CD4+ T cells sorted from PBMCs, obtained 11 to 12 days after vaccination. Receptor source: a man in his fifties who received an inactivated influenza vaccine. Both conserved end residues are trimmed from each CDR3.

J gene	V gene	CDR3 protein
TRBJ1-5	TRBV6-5	ASSYSRRRQNSNQPQH
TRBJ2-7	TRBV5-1	ASSGGRTGFEQY
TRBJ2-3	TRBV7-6	ASSLVLGGSTQY
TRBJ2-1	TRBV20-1	SAYRTRSNNEQF
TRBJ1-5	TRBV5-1	ASSLWGGDQPQH
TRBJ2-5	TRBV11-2	ASSSNSGGVETQY
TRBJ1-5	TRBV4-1	ASSQDWHFSNQPQH
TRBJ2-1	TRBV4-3	ASSLQLGLAGGRRDEQF
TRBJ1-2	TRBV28	ASSYPSYGYT
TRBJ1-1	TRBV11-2	ASSLEPGTNTVAF
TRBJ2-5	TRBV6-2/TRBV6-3	ASSYSFGGRRETQY
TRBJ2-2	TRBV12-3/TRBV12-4	ASRISGSRGTGELF
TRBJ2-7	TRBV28	ASSPSGSRREQY
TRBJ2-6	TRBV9	ASSRPGGAGANVLT
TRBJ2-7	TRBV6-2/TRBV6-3	ASSYLKRLAGLYEQY
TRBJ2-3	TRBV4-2	ASSQDWQGPDTQY
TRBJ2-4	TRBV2	ASSGLGRGSENIQY
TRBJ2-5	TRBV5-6	ASSLILAETQY
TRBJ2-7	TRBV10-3	AISDRAGEGEY
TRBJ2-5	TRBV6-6	ASRLTGETQY
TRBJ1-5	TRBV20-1	SARASTYQPQH
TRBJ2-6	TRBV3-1	ASGLRTSYTAGANVLT
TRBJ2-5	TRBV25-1	ASSAAWTTEYQETQY
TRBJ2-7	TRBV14	ASARALEQY
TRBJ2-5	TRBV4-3	ASRKNPAAQETQY
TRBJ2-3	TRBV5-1	ASSLVVGGAKDTQY
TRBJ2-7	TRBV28	ASSFQGTFVQY
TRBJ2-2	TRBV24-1	ATRRDGNTGELF
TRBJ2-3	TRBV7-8	ASSARQGWRTDTQY
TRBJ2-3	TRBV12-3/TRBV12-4	ASRMDYRTDTQY
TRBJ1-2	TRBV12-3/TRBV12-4	ASSSDKNYGYT
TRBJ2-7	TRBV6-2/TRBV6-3	ASSPLPGQAYEQY
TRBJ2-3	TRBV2	ASSEAGGRHTQY
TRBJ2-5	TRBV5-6	ASSSTGQQETQY
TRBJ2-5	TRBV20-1	SARGNRGAGETQY
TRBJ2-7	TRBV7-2	ASSKEGYEQY
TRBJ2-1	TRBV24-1	ATSDHRRLAGVSNEQF
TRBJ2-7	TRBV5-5	ASSRTMDRLFYEQY
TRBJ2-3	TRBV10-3	AISGGGAGTDTQY
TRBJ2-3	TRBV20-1	SATPGLAGGRQY
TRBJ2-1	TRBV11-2	ASSLAGGRNEQF
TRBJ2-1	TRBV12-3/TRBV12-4	ASSPRAGGYNEQF
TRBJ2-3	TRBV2	ASRGSGISTDTQY
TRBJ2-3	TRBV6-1	ASSIRGRESPDTQY
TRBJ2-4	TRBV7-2	ASSSHRRTGVLDIQY
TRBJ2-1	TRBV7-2	ASSSGLYNEQF
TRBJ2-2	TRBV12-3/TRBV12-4	ASEQGVAGELF
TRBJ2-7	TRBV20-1	SATTEPYEQY
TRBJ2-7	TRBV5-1	ASSPDVSTYEQY
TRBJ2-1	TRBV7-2	ASSLSYRGGQF
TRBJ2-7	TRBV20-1	SANSYEQY
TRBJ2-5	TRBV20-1	SARGSTSGRQTQY
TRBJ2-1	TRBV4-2	ASSQGRQNNEQF
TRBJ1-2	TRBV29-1	SVAPPFSGQGGNYGYT
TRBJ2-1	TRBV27	ASSLNRGPYNEQF
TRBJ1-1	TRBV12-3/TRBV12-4	ASSLAAGTEAF
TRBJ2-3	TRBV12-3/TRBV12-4	ASRLAGGPDTQY
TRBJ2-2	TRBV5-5	ASSLELRASGYTGELF
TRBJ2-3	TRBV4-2	ASSPGQGEGTQY
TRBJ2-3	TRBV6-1	ASSPGIGTDTQY